What follows are 7 T cell receptor beta chains derived from one specimen sequenced in a study of T cells after posttransplantation cyclophosphamide. Cyclophosphamide on days +3 and +4 followed busulfan-fludarabine conditioning and a marrow graft. The data were produced by immunoSEQ multiplex PCR, yet TCRdb's version contains in-frame clones alone and is incomplete. The sample holds 7,500 to 10,000 clones, around 84% seen once. Sequencing was performed on PBMCs, taken 1903 days after a stem cell transplant with posttransplant cyclophosphamide. The receptors were sampled from a female patient between 40 and 55 years old who received an allogeneic stem cell transplant from a related donor, was CMV-positive, and had no GVHD. Some of the T cells might come from the graft donor.

Written as DNA, the CDR3 is TGTGCCAGCAGTGACGGGATAGGAGACAGGGCTCAGCCCCAGCATTTT. Its translation: CASSDGIGDRAQPQHF. The rearrangement joins TRBV6-4 to TRBJ1-5; 7 bases agree with TRBD1. With V trimmed by 2 bases and J by 6 bases, 10 bases remained unmatched. Germline V CDR1 and CDR2: MRHNA, SNTAGT. The CDR3 is 16 amino acids.

V and J are TRBV5-1 and TRBJ2-1; 10 bases match TRBD2. V lost 5 bases and J lost 4; bases outside the gene matches: 12. Germline CDR1 and CDR2: SGHRS and YFSETQ. The CDR3 is 17 residues long. Written as DNA, the CDR3 is TGCGCCAGCAGTCCTATACTAGCGGGATTTCTATACAATGAGCAGTTCTTC. This encodes CASSPILAGFLYNEQFF.

The genes are TRBV7-9 and TRBJ1-1, with D possibly matching TRBD1 (6 bases). The CDR3 loop spans 15 amino acids. Germline V gene sequence: CDR1 SEHNR, CDR2 FQNEAQ (reference sequence). Trimming removed 5 bases from V and 5 bases from J, with 18 bases in between. CDR3 DNA: TGTGCCAGCAGCCCTAGGGGGGGGCTCGGGACTGAAGCTTTCTTT. Protein product: CASSPRGGLGTEAFF.

In its sample, this clone is medium-sized. The V gene is TRBV2, the J gene TRBJ2-1, with a tentative D call TRBD2 (6 bases). Germline V lookup: CDR1 SNHLY, CDR2 FYNNEI. The CDR3 extends over 13 amino acids. The V and J ends lost 6 bases and 8 bases respectively, with 14 bases between them. The CDR3: CASRLGLYYEQFF. DNA for the CDR3: TGTGCCAGCAGGTTGGGACTTTACTATGAGCAGTTCTTC.

V usage is TRBV2 and J usage is TRBJ2-7; 9 bases agree with TRBD1. The length of the CDR3 is 13 residues. Trimming took 6 bases from V and 3 from J; bases not matched to a gene: 3. CDR1 is SNHLY, CDR2 FYNNEI, per germline. The CDR3 DNA reads TGTGCCAGCAGACAGGGGGCCATCTACGAGCAGTACTTC. Protein: CASRQGAIYEQYF.

CDR3 coding DNA: TGTGCCAGCTCAGCCGCGCCTACAGGGGGTGACTATGGCTACACCTTC. It translates to CASSAAPTGGDYGYTF. V is TRBV18 and J is TRBJ1-2, with TRBD1 matching over 8 bases. In germline, CDR1 is KGHSH, CDR2 LQKENI. Losses at the gene ends were 5 bases for V and 3 bases for J; bases not matched to a gene: 11. This CDR3 is built from 16 residues.

CDR3 sequence reads: CASRRVGPSYEQYF. The CDR3 coding sequence is TGTGCCAGCAGACGTGTTGGGCCGAGCTACGAGCAGTACTTC. The genes are TRBV11-2 and TRBJ2-7; D not certain. The germline V gene has CDR1 SGHAT and CDR2 FQNNGV. The CDR3 length is 14 residues. V lost 6 bases and J lost 3, with 15 bases in between.